Presented here are 10 T cell receptor beta chains from one specimen sequenced in a study of naive and memory T cell subsets. Overall study results and limits: Especially in CD8 cells, naive repertoires contained a few larger clonotypes, possibly CD45RA-re-expressing memory cells.

Two oligonucleotides, mixed equimolar, formed the beta constant-region primer covering TRBC1 and TRBC2. The ligated cDNA underwent four PCR rounds using SP2 and nested alpha and beta constant-region primers. TCRdb analysed the UMI-ligation and nested PCR reads with MiXCR anew, one entry per CDR3 protein. The table shows roughly 99,000 distinct CDR3 sequences, with about 11% occurring only once. These TCRs' antigens remain unknown. Sequenced material: naive CD4+ T cells from blood. These TCRs come from a human donor in good health.

This chain uses TRBV5-5 with TRBJ2-5, with a possible D match to TRBD1 (6 bases). CDR3 length equals 14 residues. V dropped 5 bases and J dropped 1 base, with 12 bases sitting between them. CDR1 SGHKS and CDR2 YYEKEE come from the germline V gene (reference sequence). CDR3 region: CASRSTGFQETQYF. In DNA, the CDR3 is TGTGCCAGCAGATCAACAGGGTTCCAAGAGACCCAGTACTTC.

This clonotype was recorded at least ten times. The CDR3 here is CSARHVYNEQFF. CDR3 nucleotide sequence: TGCAGTGCTAGACACGTCTACAATGAGCAGTTCTTC. V is TRBV20-1 and J is TRBJ2-1; D ambiguous. This CDR3 region has 12 residues. Germline CDR1 DFQATT, CDR2 SNEGSKA (reference sequence). V gave up 2 bases and J gave up 3 bases, with 5 bases separating them.

This chain links TRBV6-6 with TRBJ2-7; TRBD1 might be the D (6 bases). CDR3 length equals 12 residues. The germline V gene has CDR1 MNHNY and CDR2 SVGAGI (reference sequence). Trimming left V 6 bases short and J 5 bases short, with 11 bases between. CDR3 nucleotides: TGTGCCAGCAGCTCACAGGGCAACGAGCAGTACTTC. It encodes CASSSQGNEQYF.

The chain is built from TRBV7-2 and TRBJ2-1; D is perhaps TRBD2 (5 bases). CDR1 SGHTA and CDR2 FQGNSA come from the germline V gene. Trimming cost V 5 bases and J 8 bases, with 13 bases left between them. This CDR3 spans 13 amino acids. The CDR3 DNA sequence: TGTGCCAGCAGCCGCGCGCCCGGGGATGAGCAGTTCTTC. Translating gives CASSRAPGDEQFF.

V is TRBV20-1 and J is TRBJ2-5; 8 bases align to TRBD2. CDR3 size: 13 residues. Germline V CDR1 and CDR2: DFQATT, SNEGSKA (reference sequence). With 7 bases clipped from V and 5 bases from J, the junction kept 9 bases outside the gene matches. CDR3 loop: CSGYSSGGETQYF. CDR3 sequence (DNA): TGCAGTGGCTACTCCTCGGGAGGGGAGACCCAGTACTTC.

This clonotype has a count of ten or more. The J gene is TRBJ2-6, the V gene TRBV7-3, with TRBD1 matching over 7 bases. V trimming: 5 bases; J trimming: 0 bases; junction bases outside the gene matches: 4. The germline V gene has CDR1 SGHTA and CDR2 FQGTGA. The CDR3 is 16 amino acids. Written as DNA, the CDR3 is TGTGCCAGCAGCCGGGACAGAGACTCTGGGGCCAACGTCCTGACTTTC. Protein: CASSRDRDSGANVLTF.

This clonotype was counted ten times or more. The chain links TRBV12-3 or TRBV12-4 to TRBJ2-4; the D gene could be TRBD1 or TRBD2 (6 bases each). The V and J ends lost 3 bases and 0 bases respectively, with 9 bases between them. This CDR3 contains 15 residues. The CDR3 region is CASSLGGTAKNIQYF. The CDR3 coding sequence is TGTGCCAGCAGTTTGGGGGGCACAGCCAAAAACATTCAGTACTTC.

This clonotype turned up a few times. The chain joins TRBV15 to TRBJ2-2; either TRBD1 or TRBD2 may fit D (5 bases each). Trimming shortened V by 3 bases and J by 4 bases, and 12 bases separated the two germline ends. CDR1 is LNHNV, CDR2 YYDKDF, per germline (reference sequence). The CDR3 totals 15 residues. The CDR3 DNA is TGTGCCACCAGCAGGAACTCTGGGGGCACCGGGGAGCTGTTTTTT. Translating gives CATSRNSGGTGELFF.

This clonotype has more than one count but fewer than ten. The chain uses TRBV12-3 or TRBV12-4 and TRBJ2-5; the D gene is possibly TRBD1 (5 bases). This CDR3 comprises 13 residues. V was trimmed by 0 bases and J by 8 bases, leaving 10 bases between them. The CDR3 bases are TGTGCCAGCAGTTTAGCAGGGGTCCAAACCCAGTACTTC. This sequence encodes CASSLAGVQTQYF.

The rearrangement joins TRBV4-2 to TRBJ1-4; unclear D gene. The CDR3 has 14 residues. Germline CDR1 reads LGHNA; CDR2 reads YNFKEQ. V was pared by 0 bases and J by 7 bases, with 9 bases between. The CDR3 DNA is TGTGCCAGCAGCCAAGACAAGAATGGTGAAAAACTGTTTTTT. Translation gives CASSQDKNGEKLFF.